Following are 3 T cell receptor beta chains from one sample sequenced in a study of blood T cells in healthy people across ages. Combining a sample-barcoded 5' primer with a J-beta primer mix, a second PCR ran for about 7 to 11 cycles. TCRdb processed the 5' RACE reads anew with MiXCR; each CDR3 protein has one entry. The repertoire holds 630,000 or so distinct CDR3 sequences, roughly 31% seen once, with around a sixth in the top ten. Input material: blood. Receptor source: a woman aged 80 or older in good health.

This clonotype was detected a few times. This rearrangement joins TRBV15 to TRBJ2-3, with 13 bases fitting TRBD2. Germline V gene sequence: CDR1 LNHNV, CDR2 YYDKDF (reference sequence). The J segment lost 9 bases and the V segment lost 5 bases, leaving 8 bases of the junction unmatched. This CDR3 is built from 15 residues. The CDR3 is CATSAAGGLAGTQYF. The CDR3 DNA follows: TGTGCCACCAGCGCCGCGGGGGGACTAGCGGGGACGCAGTATTTT.

This clonotype came up a few times. J is TRBJ1-2 and V is TRBV12-3 or TRBV12-4, with 7 nucleotides matching TRBD1. The CDR3 consists of 13 residues. V lost 6 bases, J lost 8 bases, and 9 bases stayed unmatched. CDR3 amino acids: CASSFDRVEGYTF. The CDR3 nucleotides are TGTGCCAGCAGCTTTGACAGGGTGGAGGGCTACACCTTC.

This clonotype occurred many times. This chain joins TRBV6-1 and TRBJ2-5, with 9 positions matching TRBD1. The CDR3 covers 15 residues. The V gene's germline CDR1 is MNHNS and CDR2 SASEGT. The V and J ends lost 7 bases and 7 bases, in that order; junction bases with no gene match: 13. CDR3 nucleotides: TGTGCCAGCACCTTACTTCGGACAGGGGTAGGGACCCAGTACTTC. It codes for CASTLLRTGVGTQYF.